This T cell receptor beta chain emerged from a study of tissue T cells after allogeneic stem cell transplantation. The study's findings and limits: Within patients, tissue anatomy strongly shaped TCR repertoire composition. In patients and mice, blood and spleen missed much of tissue repertoire. Motif-based clustering found tissue-specific repertoire signatures shared across patients, though few clones were shared.

With respect to this clone: Its antigen remains unidentified. Genes and germline come from the mouse. The read terminates 1 residue before the CDR3 end, so the remaining end is supplied by the germline J gene.

Germline V gene lookup returns CDR1 KGHPV and CDR2 FQNQEV (reference sequence). Between the trimmed V and J ends, which lost 4 bases and 0 bases, there was a span of 8 bases. The CDR3 length is 14 residues. Noted time point: mouse harvest day 7 after allogeneic transplant. Each mouse received 10^7 T-cell-depleted marrow cells plus 10^6 splenic CD5+ T cells by tail vein. This mouse GVHD model was MHC-mismatched B6 to BALB/c, profiled day 7 or 14. Some clones are missing from TCRdb's copy, which holds only in-frame ones; the method was immunoSEQ multiplex PCR. The data contain a few thousand clones, more than 40% of them singletons.

The sequence was collected from a female BALB/c mouse given C57BL/6 T cells with graft-versus-host disease after an allogeneic hematopoietic cell transplant. The specimen sequenced was gut tissue. The chain combines TRBV26 with TRBJ2-3, with a weak D call TRBD1 (6 bases). Partial CDR3 DNA: TGTGCCAGCAGTCCGGACAGCAGTGCAGAAACGCTGTAT. Its protein is CASSPDSSAETLY. The entire CDR3 protein reads CASSPDSSAETLYF.